This T cell receptor (beta chain) is drawn from a study of read filtering for tumor transcriptome and immune sequencing. Looking at the study overall: TCR-mapped reads were about 4.05 to 11 million with IR-seq versus about 85 to 1,300 with RNA-seq. Findings of the study overall: In IR-seq, single-read clonotypes were roughly 80% of clonotypes but approximately 3.5% of reads.

This clonotype came up many times. Its antigen remains unknown. V lost 1 base to trimming and J lost 6 bases, with 12 bases between them. CDR3 size: 15 residues. Germline CDR1 and CDR2: SGHVS and FQNEAQ. This library used around 400 ng RNA and molecular barcoded adaptors spanning alpha/delta and beta/gamma chains. MiXCR, applied by TCRdb to the reads, yields one record per CDR3 protein. The sample gives fewer than 45,000 distinct CDR3 sequences, over 9.5% of which show up once; approximately 30% is in the top ten. The sample comprised a population of CD138-negative cells sorted from bone marrow. This chain joins TRBV7-8 and TRBJ2-2; D tentatively fits TRBD1 or TRBD2 (5 bases each). The clonotype was recovered from a donor aged 40 or older with multiple myeloma. Here the CDR3 reads CASSLVGTVSGELFF. The CDR3 DNA is TGTGCCAGCAGCTTAGTAGGGACGGTTTCCGGGGAGCTGTTTTTT.